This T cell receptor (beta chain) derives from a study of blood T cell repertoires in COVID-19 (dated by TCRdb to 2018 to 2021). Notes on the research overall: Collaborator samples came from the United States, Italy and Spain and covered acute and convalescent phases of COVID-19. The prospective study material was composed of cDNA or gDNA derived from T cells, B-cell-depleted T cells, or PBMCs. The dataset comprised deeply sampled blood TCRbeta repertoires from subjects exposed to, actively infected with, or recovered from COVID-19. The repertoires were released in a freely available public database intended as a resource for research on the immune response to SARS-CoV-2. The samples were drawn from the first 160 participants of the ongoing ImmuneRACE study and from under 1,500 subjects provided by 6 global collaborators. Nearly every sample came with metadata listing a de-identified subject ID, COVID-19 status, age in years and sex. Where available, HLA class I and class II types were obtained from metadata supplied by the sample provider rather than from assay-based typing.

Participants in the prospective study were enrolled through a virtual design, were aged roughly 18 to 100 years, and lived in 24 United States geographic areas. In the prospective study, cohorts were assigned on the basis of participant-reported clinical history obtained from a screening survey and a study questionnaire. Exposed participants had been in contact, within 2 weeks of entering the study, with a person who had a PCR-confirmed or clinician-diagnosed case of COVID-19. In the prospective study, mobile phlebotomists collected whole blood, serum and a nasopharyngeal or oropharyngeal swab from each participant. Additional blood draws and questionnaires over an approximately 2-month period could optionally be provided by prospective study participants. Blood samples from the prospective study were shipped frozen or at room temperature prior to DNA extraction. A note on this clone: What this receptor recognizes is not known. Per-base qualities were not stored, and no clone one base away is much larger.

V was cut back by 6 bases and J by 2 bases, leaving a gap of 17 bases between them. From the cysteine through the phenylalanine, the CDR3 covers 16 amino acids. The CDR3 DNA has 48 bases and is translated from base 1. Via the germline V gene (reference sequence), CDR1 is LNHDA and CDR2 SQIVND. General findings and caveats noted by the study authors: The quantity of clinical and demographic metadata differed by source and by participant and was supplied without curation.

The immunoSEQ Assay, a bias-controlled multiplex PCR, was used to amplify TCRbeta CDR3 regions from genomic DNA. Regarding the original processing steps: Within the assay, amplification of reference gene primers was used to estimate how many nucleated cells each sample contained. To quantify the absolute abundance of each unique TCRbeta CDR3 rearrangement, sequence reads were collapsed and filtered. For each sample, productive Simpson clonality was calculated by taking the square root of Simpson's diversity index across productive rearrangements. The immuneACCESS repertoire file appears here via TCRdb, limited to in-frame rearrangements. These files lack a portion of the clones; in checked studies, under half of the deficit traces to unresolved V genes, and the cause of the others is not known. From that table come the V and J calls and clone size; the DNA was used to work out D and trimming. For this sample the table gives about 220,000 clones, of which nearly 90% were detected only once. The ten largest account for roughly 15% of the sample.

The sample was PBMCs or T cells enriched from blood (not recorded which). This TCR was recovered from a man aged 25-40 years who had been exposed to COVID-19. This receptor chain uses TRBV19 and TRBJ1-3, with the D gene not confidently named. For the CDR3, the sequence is CASSVAGGITGNTIYF. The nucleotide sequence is TGTGCCAGTAGCGTGGCCGGAGGGATCACTGGAAACACCATATATTTT.